Sequencing of this T cell receptor beta chain was carried out in a study of blood T cells in healthy people across ages (dated by TCRdb to the mid-2010s). Regarding the complete study: In model experiments, roughly one uniquely barcoded TCR beta cDNA molecule per two T cells was captured by template switching. Two additional independent replicas of 1 million unique cDNA reads from the same blood draw were analyzed for two donors (one aged 18 to 30 and one aged 80 or older). The donors were split into four age groups: young (average 16 years), middle-aged (around 40), aged (more than 60) and long-lived (roughly 77). The study measured age-related changes in TCR beta repertoire diversity using deep sequencing normalized with unique cDNA molecular identifiers.

Inclusive of the bounding cysteine and phenylalanine, the CDR3 is 11 residues long. Only CDR3 DNA is held: 33 bases, read in frame from base 1. V lost 5 bases and J lost 3 bases; the stretch between them is 6 bases long. The germline V gene specifies SQVTM as CDR1 and ANQGSEA as CDR2. This clonotype was recorded a few times. This clone's antigen is unknown. No clone much larger than this one lies a single base away; base qualities are absent. Library creation used 5' RACE. Sequencing took place on an Illumina HiSeq 2500. A second about 6 to 11 cycle PCR used a sample-barcoded 5' primer and a J-beta primer mix. Each TCR beta cDNA molecule received a unique molecular identifier from a template-switch 5' adaptor carrying 12 random nucleotides. At least 3 million CDR3-containing paired-end reads were obtained from each sample. The Mint cDNA synthesis kit, primed by a TRBC-specific oligonucleotide, was used to synthesize first-strand cDNA from all RNA. All cDNA was treated with uracil-DNA glycosylase and then went through a first 18-cycle PCR with the universal primers M1SS and BC2_uni_R. The study's own analysis went as follows. Each sample was normalized by randomly selecting 1 million high-quality reads, each carrying a distinct molecular identifier. Instead of being binned into consensus sequences, reads that shared molecular identifiers were thrown out. CDR3 identification, clonotype clustering and error correction used MiTCR with a Q25 quality threshold and the strictest error-elimination algorithm. A nonparametric unseen species model with Euler transformation was used to estimate a lower bound on total TCR beta diversity. TCRdb reanalyzed the raw reads on its own, using fastp at Q25 for trimming and MiXCR for clone calling, and kept in-frame beta chains. Merged by CDR3 protein, the rows form single entries marked with the most common genes and DNA. V and J calls and clone size were set by TCRdb, not the authors. Across this sample there are some 890,000 distinct CDR3 sequences, with roughly 29% seen only once. Clones ranked in the top ten supply 9.5% to 13% of the sample.

Overall results and qualifications from the work: Observed TCR beta diversity per million T cells fell roughly linearly with age, and a significant reduction was already apparent by age around 40. Conclusive comparison of naive and antigen-experienced compartments was prevented by the profiling of bulk unsorted PBMCs. The percentage of naive T cells measured by flow cytometry correlated strongly with observed TCR beta diversity. Estimates of total diversity based on one million sequenced T cells were considered lower bounds and underestimates. Donor CMV infection status was unknown, potentially confounding age-related changes in expanded clonotypes. The long-lived group showed more naive CD4+ T cells, fewer expanded clones and increased TCR diversity than the aged group, suggesting age selection.

Donors were a few dozen systemically healthy Caucasian individuals from Russia aged roughly 6 to 100 years. Ten milliliters of peripheral blood were drawn from each donor into EDTA-treated Vacutainer tubes. Ficoll-Paque density-gradient centrifugation was used to isolate PBMCs, with at least 6 million per sample. Trizol reagent was used to extract total RNA from PBMCs, with at least 6 micrograms per sample. For every donor, flow cytometry on a PBMC aliquot measured the percentage of naive CD45RAhigh/CD27high T cells. In addition, the sample was reused for a study of T cells of mothers and their children. The second investigation adds: Donors were nine systemically healthy Caucasian individuals: three mothers and their six children. cDNA synthesis used all of the extracted RNA, with 1.5 ug of RNA in each 15 ul reaction. In the second PCR, sample barcodes and 2-4 random nucleotides were introduced via the M1S primer. More than 8 million TCR beta CDR3 reads were obtained from each mother, and about 3 million reads were obtained from each child. Thymic selection shapes the output of TCR recombination in a similar way in related and unrelated pairs, and inherited differences have a minor effect. Normalized repertoire overlap was always slightly but never significantly higher in related than unrelated mother-child pairs. With a sensitivity of 90 to 100 clones per million clonotypes, no persistent microchimeric T cell clones were detected. In the study, deep NGS was used to compare the TCR beta repertoires of mothers and children, and features distinguishing related mother-child pairs from unrelated individuals were sought. On average, the children were approximately 11 +/- 4 years old, while the mothers were about 37 +/- 4 years old. Libraries were sequenced on Illumina HiSeq 2000 with 100+100 nt paired-end reads after adapter ligation with NEBNext reagents. To prevent cross-contamination, the mother and child libraries were prepared one month apart and sequenced in separate runs. For each donor, between roughly 450,000 and 2,100,000 distinct TCR beta clonotypes were identified. Naive TCR beta clonotypes were estimated from low-frequency clonotypes matched to each donor's FACS-determined naive share, without sorting.

The clonotype was recovered from a middle-aged woman in good health. The chain is assembled from TRBV29-1 and TRBJ2-3; no D gene can be assigned with confidence. Sequenced sample: blood. The CDR3 corresponds to CSVSRTDTQYF. The nucleotide sequence is TGCAGCGTTTCCCGGACAGATACGCAGTATTTT.